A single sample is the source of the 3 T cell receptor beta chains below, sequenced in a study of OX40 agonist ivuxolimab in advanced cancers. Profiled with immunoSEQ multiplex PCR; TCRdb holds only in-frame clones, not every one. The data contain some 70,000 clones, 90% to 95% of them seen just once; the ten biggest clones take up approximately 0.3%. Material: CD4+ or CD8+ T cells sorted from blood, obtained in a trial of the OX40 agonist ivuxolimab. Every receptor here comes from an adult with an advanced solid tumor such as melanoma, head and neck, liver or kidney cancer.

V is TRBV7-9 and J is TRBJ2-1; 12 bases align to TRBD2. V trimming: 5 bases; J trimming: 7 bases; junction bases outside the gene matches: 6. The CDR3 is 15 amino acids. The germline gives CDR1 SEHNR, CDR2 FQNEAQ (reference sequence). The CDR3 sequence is CASSTRLAGVNEQFF. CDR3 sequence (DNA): TGTGCCAGCAGCACCCGACTAGCGGGAGTAAATGAGCAGTTCTTC.

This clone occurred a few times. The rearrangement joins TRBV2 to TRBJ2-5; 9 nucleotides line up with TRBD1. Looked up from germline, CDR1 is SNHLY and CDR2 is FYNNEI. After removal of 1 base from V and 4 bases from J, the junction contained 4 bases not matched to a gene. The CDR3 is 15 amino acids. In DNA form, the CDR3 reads TGTGCCAGCAGTGAAGGGGGACAGGGACGAGAGACCCAGTACTTC. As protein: CASSEGGQGRETQYF.

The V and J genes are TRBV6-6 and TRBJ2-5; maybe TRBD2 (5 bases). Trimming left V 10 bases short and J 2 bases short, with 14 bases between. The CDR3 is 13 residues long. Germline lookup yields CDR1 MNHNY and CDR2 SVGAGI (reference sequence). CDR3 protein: CAIQNSGQETQYF. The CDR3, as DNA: TGTGCCATACAAAACTCGGGGCAAGAGACCCAGTACTTC.